The present TCR beta chain was sequenced within a study of T cell responses to AZD1222 COVID-19 vaccine. There are 16 residues in the CDR3. Between the trimmed V and J ends, which lost 4 bases and 3 bases, there was a span of 20 bases. Germline assignment: CDR1 SGHDT and CDR2 YYEEEE. To note about this clone: The antigen is not known.

Notes on the study in general: Repertoire sampling happened only post peak T cell response. Nearly half of spike-specific TCRs reportedly go after variant regions that carry no mutations.

Here immunoSEQ multiplex PCR was the method, and the copy in TCRdb shows in-frame clones only, minus some. This sample has just over 150,000 clones; roughly 90% occur once, and the top ten carry more than 1.3%. The TCR originated in an adult who received the AZD1222 COVID-19 vaccine. The chain couples TRBV5-6 to TRBJ2-7, with D maybe TRBD1 (5 bases). The source was peripheral blood, collected 28 days after the second AZD1222 dose. Here the CDR3 reads CASSRQGPADLYEQYF. DNA of the CDR3: TGTGCCAGCAGCCGCCAGGGCCCGGCTGACCTCTACGAGCAGTACTTC.